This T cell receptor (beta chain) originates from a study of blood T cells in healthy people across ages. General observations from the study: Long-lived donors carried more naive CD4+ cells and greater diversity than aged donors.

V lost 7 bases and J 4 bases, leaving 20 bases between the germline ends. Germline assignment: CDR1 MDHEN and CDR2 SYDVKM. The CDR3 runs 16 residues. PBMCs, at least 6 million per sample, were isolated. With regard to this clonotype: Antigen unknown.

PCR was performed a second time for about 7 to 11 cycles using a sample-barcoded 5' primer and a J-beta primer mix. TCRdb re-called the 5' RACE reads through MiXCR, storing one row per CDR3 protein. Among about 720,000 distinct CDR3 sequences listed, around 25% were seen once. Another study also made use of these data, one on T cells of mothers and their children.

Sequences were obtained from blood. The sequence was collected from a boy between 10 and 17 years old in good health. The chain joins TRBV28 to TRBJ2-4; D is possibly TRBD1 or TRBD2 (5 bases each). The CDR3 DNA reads TGTGCCAGCACCTCTTTAACCCGGGACGATAAAAACATTCAGTACTTC. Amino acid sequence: CASTSLTRDDKNIQYF.